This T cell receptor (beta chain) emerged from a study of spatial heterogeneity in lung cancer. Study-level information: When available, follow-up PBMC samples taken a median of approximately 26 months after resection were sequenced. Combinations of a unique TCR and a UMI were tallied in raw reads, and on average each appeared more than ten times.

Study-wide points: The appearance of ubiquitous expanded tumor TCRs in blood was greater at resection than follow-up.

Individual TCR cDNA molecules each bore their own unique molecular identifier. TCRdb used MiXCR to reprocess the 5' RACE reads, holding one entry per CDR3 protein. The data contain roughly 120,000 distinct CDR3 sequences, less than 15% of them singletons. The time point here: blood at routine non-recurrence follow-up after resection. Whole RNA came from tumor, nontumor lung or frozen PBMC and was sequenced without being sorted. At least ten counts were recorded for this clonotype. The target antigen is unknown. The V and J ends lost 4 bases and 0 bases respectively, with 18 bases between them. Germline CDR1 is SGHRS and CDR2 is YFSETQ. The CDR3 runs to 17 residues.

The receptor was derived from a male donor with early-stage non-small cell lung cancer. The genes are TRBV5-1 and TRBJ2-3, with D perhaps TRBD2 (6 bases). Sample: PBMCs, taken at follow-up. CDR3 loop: CASSRPSRGTSTDTQYF. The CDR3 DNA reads TGCGCCAGCAGCCGACCCTCCCGGGGGACTAGCACAGATACGCAGTATTTT.